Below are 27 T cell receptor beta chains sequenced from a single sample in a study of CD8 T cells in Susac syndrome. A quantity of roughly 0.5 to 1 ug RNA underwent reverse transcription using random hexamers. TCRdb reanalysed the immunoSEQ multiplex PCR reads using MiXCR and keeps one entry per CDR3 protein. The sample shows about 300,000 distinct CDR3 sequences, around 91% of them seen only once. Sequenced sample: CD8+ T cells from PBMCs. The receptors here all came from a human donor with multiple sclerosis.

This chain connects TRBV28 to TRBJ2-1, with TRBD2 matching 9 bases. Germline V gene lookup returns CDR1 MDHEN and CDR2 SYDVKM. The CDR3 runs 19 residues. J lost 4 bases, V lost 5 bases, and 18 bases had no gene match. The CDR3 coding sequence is TGTGCCAGCAGTCTAGGTCGGGTATGGCTAGCGGGGATATACAATGAGCAGTTCTTC. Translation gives CASSLGRVWLAGIYNEQFF. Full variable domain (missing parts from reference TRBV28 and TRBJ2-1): DVKVTQSSRYLVKRTGEKVFLECVQDMDHENMFWYRQDPGLGLRLIYFSYDVKMKEKGDIPEGYSVSREKKERFSLILESASTNQTSMYLCASSLGRVWLAGIYNEQFFGPGTRLTVL.

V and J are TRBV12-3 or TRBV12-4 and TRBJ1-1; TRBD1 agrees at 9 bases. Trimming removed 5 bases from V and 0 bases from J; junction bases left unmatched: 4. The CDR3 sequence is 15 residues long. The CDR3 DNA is TGTGCCAGCAGTCCCGGGACAGGGATGAACACTGAAGCTTTCTTT. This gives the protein CASSPGTGMNTEAFF.

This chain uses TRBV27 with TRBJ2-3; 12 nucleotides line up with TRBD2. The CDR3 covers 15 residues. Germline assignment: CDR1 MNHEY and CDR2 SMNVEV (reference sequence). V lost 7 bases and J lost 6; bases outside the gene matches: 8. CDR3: CASTGTSGGFDTQYF. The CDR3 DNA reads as TGTGCCAGCACCGGTACTAGCGGGGGGTTCGATACGCAGTATTTT.

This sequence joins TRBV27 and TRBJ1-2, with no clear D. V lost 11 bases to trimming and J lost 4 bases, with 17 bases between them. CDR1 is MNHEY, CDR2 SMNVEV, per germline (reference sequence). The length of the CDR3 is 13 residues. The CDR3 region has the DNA TGTGCCGCATCCGCCGGAGGAAGCTATGGCTACACCTTC. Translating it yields CAASAGGSYGYTF.

Written as DNA, the CDR3 is TGTGCCAGCAGACCTTCAAACACCGGGGAGCTGTTTTTT. It specifies CASRPSNTGELFF. The J gene is TRBJ2-2, the V gene TRBV5-4; D gene unclear. V lost 5 bases to trimming and J lost 2 bases, with 7 bases between them. The CDR3 totals 13 residues. Per germline, CDR1 SGHNT and CDR2 YYREEE (reference sequence).

The CDR3 here is CSVWTGQGNEQFF. In nucleotides, the CDR3 is TGCAGCGTTTGGACGGGTCAAGGCAATGAGCAGTTCTTC. V is TRBV29-1 and J is TRBJ2-1, with D unresolved. Germline V gene data show CDR1 as SQVTM and CDR2 as ANQGSEA. The CDR3 contains 13 residues. Trimming cost V 5 bases and J 6 bases, with 14 bases left between them.

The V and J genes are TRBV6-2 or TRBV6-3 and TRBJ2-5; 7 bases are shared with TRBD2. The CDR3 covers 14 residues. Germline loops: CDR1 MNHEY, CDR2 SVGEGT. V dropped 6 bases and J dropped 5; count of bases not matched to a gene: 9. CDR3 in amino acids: CASSALLAWETQYF. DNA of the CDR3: TGTGCCAGCAGCGCCCTACTAGCGTGGGAGACCCAGTACTTC.

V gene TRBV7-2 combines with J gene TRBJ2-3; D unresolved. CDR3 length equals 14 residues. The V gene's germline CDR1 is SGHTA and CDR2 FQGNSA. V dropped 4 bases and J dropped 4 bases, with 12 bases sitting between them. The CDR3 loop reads CASSSNLPPDTQYF. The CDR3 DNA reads TGTGCCAGCAGCTCAAACTTACCCCCAGATACGCAGTATTTT.

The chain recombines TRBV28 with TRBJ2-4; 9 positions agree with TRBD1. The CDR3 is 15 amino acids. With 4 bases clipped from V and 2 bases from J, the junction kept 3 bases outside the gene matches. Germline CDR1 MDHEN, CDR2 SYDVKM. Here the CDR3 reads CASSYRGRTKNIQYF. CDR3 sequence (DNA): TGTGCCAGCAGTTACAGGGGGCGTACCAAAAACATTCAGTACTTC.

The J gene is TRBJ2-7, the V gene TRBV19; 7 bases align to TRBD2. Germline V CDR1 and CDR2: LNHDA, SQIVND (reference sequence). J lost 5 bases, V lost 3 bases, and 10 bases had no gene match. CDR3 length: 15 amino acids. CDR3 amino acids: CASSMFGAGGNEQYF. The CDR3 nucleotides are TGTGCCAGTAGTATGTTCGGGGCCGGGGGGAACGAGCAGTACTTC.

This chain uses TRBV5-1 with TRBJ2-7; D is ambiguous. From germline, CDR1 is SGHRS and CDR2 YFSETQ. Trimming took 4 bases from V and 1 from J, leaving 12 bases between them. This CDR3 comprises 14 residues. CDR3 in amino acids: CASSLPERSYEQYF. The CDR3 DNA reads TGCGCCAGCAGCCTACCGGAGAGGTCCTACGAGCAGTACTTC.

CDR3 region: CASSTGTTTGELFF. The CDR3 DNA is TGTGCCAGCAGCACCGGGACGACCACCGGGGAGCTGTTTTTT. The chain couples TRBV27 to TRBJ2-2; the D gene could be TRBD1 or TRBD2 (5 bases each). The length of the CDR3 is 14 residues. V was shortened by 6 bases and J by 4 bases, with 12 bases between the two germline ends. The V gene's germline CDR1 is MNHEY and CDR2 SMNVEV (reference sequence).

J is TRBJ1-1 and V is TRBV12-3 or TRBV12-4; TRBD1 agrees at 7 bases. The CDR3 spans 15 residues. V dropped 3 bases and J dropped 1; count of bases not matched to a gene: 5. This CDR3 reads CASSLGTARNTEAFF. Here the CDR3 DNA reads TGTGCCAGCAGTTTGGGGACAGCGCGGAACACTGAAGCTTTCTTT.

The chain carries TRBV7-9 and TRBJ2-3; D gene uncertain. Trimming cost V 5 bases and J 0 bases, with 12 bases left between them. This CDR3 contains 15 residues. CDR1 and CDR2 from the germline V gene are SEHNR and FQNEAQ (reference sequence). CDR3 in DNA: TGTGCCAGCAGCATGACGTCGAGTAGCACAGATACGCAGTATTTT. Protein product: CASSMTSSSTDTQYF.

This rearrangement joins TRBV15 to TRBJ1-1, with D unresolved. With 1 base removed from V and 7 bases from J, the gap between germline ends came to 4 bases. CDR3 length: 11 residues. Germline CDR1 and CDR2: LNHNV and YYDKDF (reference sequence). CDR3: CATSRGVEAFF. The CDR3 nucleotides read TGTGCCACCAGCAGAGGGGTTGAAGCTTTCTTT.

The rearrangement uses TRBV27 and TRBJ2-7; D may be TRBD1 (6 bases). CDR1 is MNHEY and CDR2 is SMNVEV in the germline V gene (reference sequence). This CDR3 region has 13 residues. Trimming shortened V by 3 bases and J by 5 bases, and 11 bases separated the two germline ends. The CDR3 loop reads CASSFLGAHEQYF. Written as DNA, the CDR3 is TGTGCCAGCAGTTTTTTGGGGGCCCACGAGCAGTACTTC.

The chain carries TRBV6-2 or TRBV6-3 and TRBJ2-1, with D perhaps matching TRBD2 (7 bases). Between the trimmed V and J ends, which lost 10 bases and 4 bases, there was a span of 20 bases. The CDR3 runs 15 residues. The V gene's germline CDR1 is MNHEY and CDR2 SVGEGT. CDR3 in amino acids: CATIGGARGYNEQFF. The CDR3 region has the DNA TGTGCCACCATAGGGGGGGCGCGAGGTTACAATGAGCAGTTCTTC.

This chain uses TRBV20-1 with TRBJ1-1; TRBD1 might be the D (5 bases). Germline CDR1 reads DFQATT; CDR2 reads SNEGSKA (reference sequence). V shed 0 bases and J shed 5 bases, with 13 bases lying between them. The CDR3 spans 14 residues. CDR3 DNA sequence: TGCAGTGCTAGAGATCGAGGGGATAGAACTGAAGCTTTCTTT. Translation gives CSARDRGDRTEAFF.

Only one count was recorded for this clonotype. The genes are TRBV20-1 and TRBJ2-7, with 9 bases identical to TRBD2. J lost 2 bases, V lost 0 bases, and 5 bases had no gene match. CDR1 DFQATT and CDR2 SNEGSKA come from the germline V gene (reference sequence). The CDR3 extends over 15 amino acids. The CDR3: CSARDFSGSTYEQYF. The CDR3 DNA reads TGCAGTGCTAGAGATTTTAGCGGGAGCACCTACGAGCAGTACTTC.

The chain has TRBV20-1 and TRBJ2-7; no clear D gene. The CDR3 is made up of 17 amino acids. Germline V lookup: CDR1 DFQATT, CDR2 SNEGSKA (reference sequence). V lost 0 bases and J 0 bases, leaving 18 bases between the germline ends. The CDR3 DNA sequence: TGCAGTGCTAGAGATAGGCTCACCTTTCCATTCTCCTACGAGCAGTACTTC. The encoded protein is CSARDRLTFPFSYEQYF.

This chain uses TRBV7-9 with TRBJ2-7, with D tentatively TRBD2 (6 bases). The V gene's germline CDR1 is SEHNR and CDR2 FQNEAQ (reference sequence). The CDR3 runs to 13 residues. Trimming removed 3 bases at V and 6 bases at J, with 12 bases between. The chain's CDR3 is CASSFVQEGEQYF. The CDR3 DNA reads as TGTGCCAGCAGCTTTGTACAGGAGGGCGAGCAGTACTTC.

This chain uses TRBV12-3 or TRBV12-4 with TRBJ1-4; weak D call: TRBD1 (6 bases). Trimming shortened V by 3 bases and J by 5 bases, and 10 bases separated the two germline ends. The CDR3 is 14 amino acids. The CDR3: CASSLDSPNEKLFF. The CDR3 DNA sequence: TGTGCCAGCAGTTTGGACAGCCCCAATGAAAAACTGTTTTTT.

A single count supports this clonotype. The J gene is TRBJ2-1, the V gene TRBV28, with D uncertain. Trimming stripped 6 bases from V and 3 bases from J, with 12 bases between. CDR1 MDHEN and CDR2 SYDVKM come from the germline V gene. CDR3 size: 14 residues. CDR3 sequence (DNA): TGTGCCAGCAGCTCACCGGACGTCTACAATGAGCAGTTCTTC. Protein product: CASSSPDVYNEQFF.

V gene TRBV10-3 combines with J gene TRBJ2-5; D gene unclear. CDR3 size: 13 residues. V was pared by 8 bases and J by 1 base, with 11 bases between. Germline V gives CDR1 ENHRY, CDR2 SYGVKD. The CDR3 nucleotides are TGTGCCATCCGGGCTGTGGGCCAAGAGACCCAGTACTTC. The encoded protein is CAIRAVGQETQYF.

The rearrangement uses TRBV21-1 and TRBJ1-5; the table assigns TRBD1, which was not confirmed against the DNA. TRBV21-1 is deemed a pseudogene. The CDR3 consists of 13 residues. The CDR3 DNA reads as TGTGCCGTACAGGGTGCAGGGGATCAGCCCCAGCATTTT. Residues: CAVQGAGDQPQHF.

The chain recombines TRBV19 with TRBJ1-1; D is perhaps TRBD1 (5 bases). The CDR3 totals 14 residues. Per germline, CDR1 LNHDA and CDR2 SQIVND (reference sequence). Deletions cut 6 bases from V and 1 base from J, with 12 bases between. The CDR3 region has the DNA TGTGCCAGTAGGAAGGGACGCGGGAACACTGAAGCTTTCTTT. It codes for CASRKGRGNTEAFF.

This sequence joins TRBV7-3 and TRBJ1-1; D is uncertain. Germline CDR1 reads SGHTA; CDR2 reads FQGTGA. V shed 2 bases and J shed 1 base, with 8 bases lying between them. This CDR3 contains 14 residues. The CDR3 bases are TGTGCCAGCAGCTTAGCAGGACCGAACACTGAAGCTTTCTTT. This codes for CASSLAGPNTEAFF.